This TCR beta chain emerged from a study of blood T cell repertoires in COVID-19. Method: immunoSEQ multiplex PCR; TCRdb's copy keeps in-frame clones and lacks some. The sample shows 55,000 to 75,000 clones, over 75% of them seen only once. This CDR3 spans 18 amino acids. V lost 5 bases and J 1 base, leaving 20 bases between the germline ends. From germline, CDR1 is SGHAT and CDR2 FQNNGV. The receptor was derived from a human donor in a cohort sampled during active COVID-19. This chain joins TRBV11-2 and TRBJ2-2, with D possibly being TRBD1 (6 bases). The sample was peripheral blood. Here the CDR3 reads CASSPAYGARGNTGELFF. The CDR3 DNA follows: TGTGCCAGCAGCCCCGCTTACGGGGCCAGGGGGAACACCGGGGAGCTGTTTTTT. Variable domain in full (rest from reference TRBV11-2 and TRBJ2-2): EAGVAQSPRYKIIEKRQSVAFWCNPISGHATLYWYQQILGQGPKLLIQFQNNGVVDDSQLPKDRFSAERLKGVDSTLKIQPAKLEDSAVYLCASSPAYGARGNTGELFFGEGSRLTVL.